This TCR beta chain was found in a study of identical twins. The study's findings and limits: Low generation probability was overrepresented in out-of-frame alpha sequences shared by twins. These conclusions were based on statistical analysis (cross-sectional, not following the same donors). Invariant T cells like MAIT and iNKT could partly confound the zero-insertion analyses.

The CDR3 contains 15 residues. Looked up from germline, CDR1 is LGHNA and CDR2 is YNFKEQ. Between the trimmed V and J ends, which lost 1 base and 5 bases, there was a span of 15 bases. Notes on this clonotype: Antigen unknown.

TCRdb analysed the 5' RACE reads with MiXCR anew, one entry per CDR3 protein. Counted here are around 510,000 distinct CDR3 sequences, roughly 13% occurring once; the ten biggest clones make up 0.8% to 1%. These data were also reused for a study on yellow fever vaccine responses in identical twins.

The chain carries TRBV4-2 and TRBJ2-7; tentatively, D is TRBD1 (6 bases). This receptor was identified in a young woman in good health. Sequenced material: CD4+ T cells sorted from blood. The CDR3 DNA follows: TGTGCCAGCAGCCAAGCAACACAGGGAAGTGACGAGCAGTACTTC. Its translation: CASSQATQGSDEQYF.